Following are 27 T cell receptor beta chains from one sample sequenced in a study of blood T cells in healthy people across ages. A second PCR of 7 to 11 cycles used a sample-barcoded 5' primer and a J-beta primer mix. Via MiXCR, TCRdb re-called the 5' RACE reads, giving one row per CDR3 protein. Of about 800,000 distinct CDR3 sequences listed, about 25% are singletons. The sample was also reused in another study, on T cells of mothers and their children.

The sequenced sample consisted of blood. The receptors were sampled from a boy between 10 and 17 years old in good health.

This clonotype has only a few counts. This rearrangement joins TRBV3-1 to TRBJ2-5, with 8 bases fitting TRBD1. TRBJ2-7 matches the DNA end more closely, so the J call is doubtful. The CDR3 sequence is 13 residues long. The germline CDR1 and CDR2 sequences are LGHDT and YNNKEL (reference sequence). CDR3 sequence: CASSLWTGNEQYF. CDR3 bases: TGTGCCAGCAGCCTGTGGACAGGGAACGAGCAGTACTTC.

This clonotype was recorded a few times. This chain uses TRBV6-2 or TRBV6-3 with TRBJ2-1; 8 bases are shared with TRBD1. The J call may not be correct, given that the DNA end is closer to TRBJ2-5. CDR1 and CDR2 (germline): MNHEY, SVGEGT. CDR3 length: 12 amino acids. The CDR3 reads CASSWTGTTQYF. Written as DNA, the CDR3 is TGTGCCAGCAGCTGGACAGGGACGACCCAGTACTTC.

The J gene is TRBJ2-3, the V gene TRBV7-9, with a weak D call TRBD1 (5 bases). V was shortened by 2 bases and J by 6 bases, with 15 bases between the two germline ends. This CDR3 comprises 15 residues. CDR1 is SEHNR and CDR2 is FQNEAQ in the germline V gene (reference sequence). The DNA for the CDR3 is TGTGCCAGCAGCTTAAAGGGGTCCCTCGCGGATACGCAGTATTTT. This encodes CASSLKGSLADTQYF.

The sample holds a few counts of this clonotype. V usage is TRBV5-1 and J usage is TRBJ2-6; perhaps TRBD1 as D (6 bases). Germline V lookup: CDR1 SGHRS, CDR2 YFSETQ. The CDR3 is made up of 15 amino acids. Trimming cost V 6 bases and J 0 bases, with 10 bases left between them. The CDR3 here is CASTGDTSGANVLTF. The DNA for the CDR3 is TGCGCCAGCACAGGGGACACCTCTGGGGCCAACGTCCTGACTTTC.

This clonotype was seen a handful of times. The chain joins TRBV6-6 to TRBJ1-4; D possibly corresponds to TRBD1 (6 bases). The CDR3 consists of 15 residues. The germline CDR1 and CDR2 sequences are MNHNY and SVGAGI (reference sequence). V lost 6 bases and J lost 4, with 15 bases in between. CDR3 in amino acids: CASSPGQTDNEKLFF. In DNA, the CDR3 is TGTGCCAGCAGCCCTGGACAGACGGATAATGAAAAACTGTTTTTT.

This clonotype was picked up a small number of times. The J gene is TRBJ2-5, the V gene TRBV7-2, with 14 bases that match TRBD2. The J call may be incorrect, as the DNA end agrees better with TRBJ2-1. CDR1 is SGHTA, CDR2 FQGNSA, per germline. The CDR3 extends over 15 amino acids. For the CDR3, the DNA is TGTGCCAGCAGCTTTGGACTAGCGGGGGGCCGAAAGCAGTTCTTC. Amino acids: CASSFGLAGGRKQFF.

The rearrangement joins TRBV7-3 to TRBJ2-7, with TRBD2 matching over 9 bases. CDR3 length: 15 amino acids. Germline V lookup: CDR1 SGHTA, CDR2 FQGTGA. The J segment lost 5 bases and the V segment lost 2 bases, leaving 7 bases of the junction unmatched. CDR3 coding DNA: TGTGCCAGCAGCTTATCTGGCGGGAGGGTAAACGAGCAGTACTTC. Protein product: CASSLSGGRVNEQYF. Filled out from reference TRBV7-3 and TRBJ2-7, the complete variable domain reads GAGVSQTPSNKVTEKGKYVELRCDPISGHTALYWYRQSLGQGPEFLIYFQGTGAADDSGLPNDRFFAVRPEGSVSTLKIQRTERGDSAVYLCASSLSGGRVNEQYFGPGTRLTVT.

There are a few counts of this clonotype. The rearrangement uses TRBV4-2 and TRBJ2-5; 7 bases are shared with TRBD2. Germline lookup yields CDR1 LGHNA and CDR2 YNFKEQ. This CDR3 is built from 14 residues. Losses at the gene ends were 1 base for V and 5 bases for J; bases not matched to a gene: 4. CDR3 region: CASSQVDGGETQYF. As DNA, the CDR3 is TGTGCCAGCAGCCAAGTAGACGGGGGGGAGACCCAGTACTTC.

Only a few counts were recorded for this clonotype. The chain employs TRBV2 and TRBJ2-3; TRBD1 is a possible D gene (6 bases). With 6 bases removed from V and 2 bases from J, the gap between germline ends came to 9 bases. CDR1 is SNHLY and CDR2 is FYNNEI in the germline V gene. The CDR3 consists of 13 residues. The CDR3 sequence: CASRNRDTDTQYF. CDR3 DNA: TGTGCCAGCAGGAACAGGGACACAGATACGCAGTATTTT.

The CDR3 sequence: CASSLSQGAVYNEQFF. The CDR3 nucleotides read TGTGCCAGCAGCTTGTCACAGGGGGCGGTTTACAATGAGCAGTTCTTC. The rearrangement uses TRBV7-6 and TRBJ2-1; the match to TRBD1 covers 9 bases. The CDR3 spans 16 residues. Losses at the gene ends were 3 bases for V and 4 bases for J; bases not matched to a gene: 7. Germline V CDR1 and CDR2: SGHVS, FNYEAQ.

The chain uses TRBV29-1 and TRBJ2-5; D ambiguous. CDR1 is SQVTM and CDR2 is ANQGSEA in the germline V gene. The germline V and J ends were trimmed by 5 bases and 5 bases, with 12 bases remaining between them. The CDR3 is 12 residues long. The CDR3 DNA reads as TGCAGCGTTTACACGTGGGCGGAGACCCAGTACTTC. It codes for CSVYTWAETQYF.

The chain carries TRBV7-9 and TRBJ2-3, with 7 bases matching TRBD2. CDR1 is SEHNR, CDR2 FQNEAQ, per germline (reference sequence). V shed 3 bases and J 2 bases; nucleotides not matched to a gene: 5. The CDR3 runs to 15 residues. CDR3 nucleotide sequence: TGTGCCAGCAGCTTGGGAAGCGGGATCACAGATACGCAGTATTTT. Residues: CASSLGSGITDTQYF.

This clonotype came up a few times. The chain uses TRBV29-1 and TRBJ2-1; possibly TRBD1 or TRBD2 for D (5 bases each). CDR3 size: 14 residues. Germline loops: CDR1 SQVTM, CDR2 ANQGSEA. Trimming shortened V by 6 bases and J by 6 bases, and 18 bases separated the two germline ends. The chain's CDR3 is CSVLTRDPSNEQFF. The CDR3 nucleotides read TGCAGCGTATTGACCCGGGACCCCTCCAATGAGCAGTTCTTC.

In its sample, this clonotype was seen a few times. The chain links TRBV11-2 to TRBJ1-4; D call uncertain. This CDR3 has 17 residues. Germline CDR1 and CDR2: SGHAT and FQNNGV. The V gene lost 1 base and the J gene lost 3 bases, with 15 bases spanning the gap. The CDR3 DNA reads as TGTGCCAGCAGCTTAGGGCCAGGCCGTGGGTCTAATGAAAAACTGTTTTTT. Translation: CASSLGPGRGSNEKLFF.

This clonotype was seen more than once but under ten times. The V call is TRBV6-2 or TRBV6-3, the J call TRBJ2-7; 7 bases agree with TRBD1. The germline V gene encodes CDR1 MNHEY and CDR2 SVGEGT. V lost 3 bases to trimming and J lost 0 bases; unmatched junction nucleotides: 14. The CDR3 is 18 amino acids. CDR3 in amino acids: CASSYVPIRQGYSYEQYF. For the CDR3, the DNA is TGTGCCAGCAGTTATGTACCGATTCGACAGGGATACTCCTACGAGCAGTACTTC.

This clonotype was found a few times. The chain combines TRBV7-9 with TRBJ2-5; D tentatively reads TRBD1 or TRBD2 (6 bases each). Judging by the DNA end, TRBJ2-1 fits better; the J call may be wrong. The CDR3 is 16 amino acids. Germline V CDR1 and CDR2: SEHNR, FQNEAQ (reference sequence). The DNA of the CDR3 is TGTGCCAGCAGCTTAGCTCTGGACGGGGGCAGGGTGGTGCAGTTCTTC. It translates to CASSLALDGGRVVQFF.

The V call is TRBV6-5, the J call TRBJ2-3; a possible D gene is TRBD2 (6 bases). The V end lost 2 bases, the J end lost 0 bases, and 12 bases lay between the germline ends. Germline CDR1 MNHEY, CDR2 SVGAGI. The CDR3 totals 16 residues. The CDR3 nucleotides read TGTGCCAGCAGTTACCGCTTCAGCGGGAGCACAGATACGCAGTATTTT. This codes for CASSYRFSGSTDTQYF.

This clonotype was recorded a few times. The genes are TRBV25-1 and TRBJ2-1; 10 nucleotides line up with TRBD1. The assigned J gene may be wrong: the sequence end matches TRBJ2-7 better. The CDR3 is made up of 15 amino acids. Germline CDR1 and CDR2: MGHDK and SYGVNS. The CDR3 bases are TGTGCCAGCAGTGAGAGGGGACAGGGGATTCAGGAGCAGTACTTC. This gives the protein CASSERGQGIQEQYF.

J is TRBJ2-4 and V is TRBV11-2; D remains unclear. V was cut by 5 bases and J by 5 bases, with 7 bases left in between. Germline V lookup: CDR1 SGHAT, CDR2 FQNNGV. This CDR3 has 12 amino acids. CDR3 residues: CASSPGQNIQYF. CDR3 in DNA: TGTGCCAGCAGCCCCGGGCAAAACATTCAGTACTTC. Variable domain in full (rest from reference TRBV11-2 and TRBJ2-4): EAGVAQSPRYKIIEKRQSVAFWCNPISGHATLYWYQQILGQGPKLLIQFQNNGVVDDSQLPKDRFSAERLKGVDSTLKIQPAKLEDSAVYLCASSPGQNIQYFGAGTRLSVL.

In this sample, this clonotype turned up a few times. The chain has TRBV28 and TRBJ2-3; possibly TRBD1 or TRBD2 for D (5 bases each). The CDR3 loop spans 17 amino acids. The ends were cut back, 6 bases at V and 3 bases at J, with 22 bases in the middle. CDR1 MDHEN and CDR2 SYDVKM come from the germline V gene. The DNA of the CDR3 is TGTGCCAGCAGCCCATTGGGGGAGAAGATGGGAACAGATACGCAGTATTTT. It translates to CASSPLGEKMGTDTQYF.

V is TRBV20-1 and J is TRBJ2-5; possible D gene TRBD1, 6 bases. Trimming removed 0 bases from V and 4 bases from J, with 12 bases in between. This CDR3 region has 14 residues. Per germline, CDR1 DFQATT and CDR2 SNEGSKA (reference sequence). As DNA, the CDR3 is TGCAGTGCTAGAGATCTGGACAGACTAGAGACCCAGTACTTC. Translating it yields CSARDLDRLETQYF.

This clonotype was seen ten or more times. The rearrangement uses TRBV4-3 and TRBJ2-7; D perhaps matches TRBD1 (6 bases). Trimming shortened V by 3 bases and J by 3 bases, and 12 bases separated the two germline ends. CDR1 is LGHNA, CDR2 YSLEER, per germline. The CDR3 runs to 14 residues. This CDR3 is CASSQATGSYEQYF. In DNA form, the CDR3 reads TGCGCCAGCAGCCAGGCAACAGGGAGCTACGAGCAGTACTTC.

This clonotype was counted a few times. The V and J genes are TRBV7-2 and TRBJ1-2, with D maybe TRBD1 (5 bases). V was pared by 2 bases and J by 6 bases, with 16 bases between. The V gene's germline CDR1 is SGHTA and CDR2 FQGNSA. This CDR3 has 15 residues. The chain's CDR3 is CASSLSTVGEDGYTF. CDR3 sequence (DNA): TGTGCCAGCAGCTTAAGCACGGTGGGGGAAGATGGCTACACCTTC. Full variable domain (missing parts from reference TRBV7-2 and TRBJ1-2): GAGVSQSPSNKVTEKGKDVELRCDPISGHTALYWYRQSLGQGLEFLIYFQGNSAPDKSGLPSDRFSAERTGGSVSTLTIQRTQQEDSAVYLCASSLSTVGEDGYTFGSGTRLTVV.

The rearrangement joins TRBV20-1 to TRBJ2-5; TRBD2 matches 7 bases. The better agreement between TRBJ2-1 and the DNA end casts doubt on the J call. This CDR3 has 14 residues. Germline assignment: CDR1 DFQATT and CDR2 SNEGSKA (reference sequence). The CDR3 is CSARGPTSSNEQFF. Here the CDR3 DNA reads TGCAGTGCTAGGGGCCCGACTAGCAGCAATGAGCAGTTCTTC.

This clonotype has a count of ten or more. This sequence joins TRBV7-2 and TRBJ1-2, with 9 bases fitting TRBD1. J gave up 8 bases and V 0 bases, and 7 bases lay outside the gene matches. Germline loops: CDR1 SGHTA, CDR2 FQGNSA. This CDR3 has 15 amino acids. The CDR3, as DNA: TGTGCCAGCAGCTTAGCGGGACAGGGAGCTGGCGGCTACACCTTC. Translated: CASSLAGQGAGGYTF.

This sequence joins TRBV6-5 and TRBJ2-6, with D unresolved. Trimming left V 6 bases short and J 4 bases short, with 13 bases between. CDR1 and CDR2 from the germline V gene are MNHEY and SVGAGI. CDR3 length: 15 residues. CDR3 loop: CASREDPLGANVLTF. The CDR3 coding sequence is TGTGCCAGCAGAGAGGACCCTCTGGGGGCCAACGTCCTGACTTTC.

This clonotype was detected a few times. The CDR3 protein is CASSEGTAYEQYF. The CDR3, as DNA: TGTGCCAGCAGCGAAGGGACCGCCTACGAGCAGTACTTC. The V call is TRBV7-2, the J call TRBJ2-7; D is perhaps TRBD1 or TRBD2 (5 bases each). V was trimmed by 5 bases and J by 2 bases, leaving 10 bases between them. Germline loops: CDR1 SGHTA, CDR2 FQGNSA. This CDR3 is 13 amino acids long.